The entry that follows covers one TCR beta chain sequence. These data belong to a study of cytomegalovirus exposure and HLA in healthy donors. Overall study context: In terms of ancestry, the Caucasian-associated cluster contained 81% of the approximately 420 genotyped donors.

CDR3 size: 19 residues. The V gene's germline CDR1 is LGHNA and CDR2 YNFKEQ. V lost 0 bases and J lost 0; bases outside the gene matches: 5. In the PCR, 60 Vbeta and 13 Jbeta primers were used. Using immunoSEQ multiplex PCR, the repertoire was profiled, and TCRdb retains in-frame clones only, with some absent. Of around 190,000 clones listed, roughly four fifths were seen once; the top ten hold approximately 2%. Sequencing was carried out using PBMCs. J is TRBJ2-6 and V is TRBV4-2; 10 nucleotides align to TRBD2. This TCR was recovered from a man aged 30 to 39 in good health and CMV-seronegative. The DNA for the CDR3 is TGTGCCAGCAGCCAAGAACTAGCGGGATCTCCCTCTGGGGCCAACGTCCTGACTTTC. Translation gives CASSQELAGSPSGANVLTF.